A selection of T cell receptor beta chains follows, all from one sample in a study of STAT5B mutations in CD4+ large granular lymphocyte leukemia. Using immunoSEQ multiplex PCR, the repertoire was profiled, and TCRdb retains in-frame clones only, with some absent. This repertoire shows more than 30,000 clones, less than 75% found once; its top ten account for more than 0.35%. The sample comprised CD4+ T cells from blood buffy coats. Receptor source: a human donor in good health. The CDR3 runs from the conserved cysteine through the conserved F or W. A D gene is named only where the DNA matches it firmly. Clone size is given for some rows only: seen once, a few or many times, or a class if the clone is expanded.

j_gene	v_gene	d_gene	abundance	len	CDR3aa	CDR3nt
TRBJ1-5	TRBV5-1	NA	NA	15	CASSSDPWGNQPQHF	TGCGCCAGCAGCTCGGACCCCTGGGGGAATCAGCCCCAGCATTTT
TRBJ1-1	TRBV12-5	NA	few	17	CASGLVLGQGFGTEAFF	TGTGCTAGTGGTTTGGTACTTGGGCAGGGCTTCGGCACTGAAGCTTTCTTT
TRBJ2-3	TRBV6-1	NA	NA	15	CASAREGESTDTQYF	TGTGCCAGCGCAAGGGAGGGGGAGAGCACAGATACGCAGTATTTT
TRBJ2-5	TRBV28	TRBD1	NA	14	CASIDRGQRETQYF	TGTGCCAGCATTGACAGGGGGCAGCGGGAGACCCAGTACTTC
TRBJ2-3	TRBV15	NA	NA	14	CATSSDLPADTQYF	TGTGCCACCAGCAGTGACCTTCCGGCAGATACGCAGTATTTT
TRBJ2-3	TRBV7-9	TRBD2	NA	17	CASSLARLAGVTDTQYF	TGTGCCAGCAGCTTAGCTCGCCTAGCGGGGGTCACAGATACGCAGTATTTT
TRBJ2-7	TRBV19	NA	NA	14	CASSTRTESYEQYF	TGTGCCAGTAGTACCAGGACGGAATCCTACGAGCAGTACTTC
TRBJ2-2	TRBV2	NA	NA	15	CASRTGVSNTGELFF	TGTGCCAGCAGAACGGGGGTTTCGAACACCGGGGAGCTGTTTTTT
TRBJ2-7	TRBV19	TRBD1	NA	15	CASSIGTGGPYEQYF	TGTGCCAGTAGTATAGGGACAGGGGGTCCCTACGAGCAGTACTTC
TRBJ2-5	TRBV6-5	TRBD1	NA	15	CASRPGTGEIRTQYF	TGTGCCAGCAGACCCGGGACAGGGGAAATTCGGACCCAGTACTTC
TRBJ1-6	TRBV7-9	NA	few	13	CASSLAGPDPLHF	TGTGCCAGCAGCTTAGCAGGACCCGACCCCCTCCACTTT
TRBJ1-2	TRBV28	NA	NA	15	CASSSVSRTPYGYTF	TGTGCCAGCAGCTCGGTGTCCCGGACACCATATGGCTACACCTTC
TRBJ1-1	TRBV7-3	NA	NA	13	CASSLSGDREAFF	TGTGCCAGCAGCTTATCAGGCGATCGTGAAGCTTTCTTT
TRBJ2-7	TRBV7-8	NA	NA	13	CASSLLGGYEQYF	TGTGCCAGCAGCTTACTTGGCGGATACGAGCAGTACTTC
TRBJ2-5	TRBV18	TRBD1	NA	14	CASSPDRGQETQYF	TGTGCCAGCTCACCCGACAGGGGACAAGAGACCCAGTACTTC
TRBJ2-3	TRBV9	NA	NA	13	CASSARLSNTQYF	TGTGCCAGCAGCGCCAGACTCTCCAATACGCAGTATTTT
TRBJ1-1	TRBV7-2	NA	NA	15	CASSPGGFLGTEAFF	TGTGCCAGCAGCCCCGGGGGCTTCCTGGGGACTGAAGCTTTCTTT
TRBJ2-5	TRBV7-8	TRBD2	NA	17	CASSRGTSGSLNSAQYF	TGTGCCAGCAGCAGAGGGACTAGCGGGTCCCTTAATTCGGCCCAGTACTTC
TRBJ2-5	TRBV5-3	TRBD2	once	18	CARSGRKGTSGAQETQYF	TGTGCCAGAAGCGGCCGAAAGGGGACTAGCGGGGCACAAGAGACCCAGTACTTC
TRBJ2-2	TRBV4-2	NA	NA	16	CASSQDQGSNTGELFF	TGTGCCAGCAGCCAAGATCAGGGATCGAACACCGGGGAGCTGTTTTTT